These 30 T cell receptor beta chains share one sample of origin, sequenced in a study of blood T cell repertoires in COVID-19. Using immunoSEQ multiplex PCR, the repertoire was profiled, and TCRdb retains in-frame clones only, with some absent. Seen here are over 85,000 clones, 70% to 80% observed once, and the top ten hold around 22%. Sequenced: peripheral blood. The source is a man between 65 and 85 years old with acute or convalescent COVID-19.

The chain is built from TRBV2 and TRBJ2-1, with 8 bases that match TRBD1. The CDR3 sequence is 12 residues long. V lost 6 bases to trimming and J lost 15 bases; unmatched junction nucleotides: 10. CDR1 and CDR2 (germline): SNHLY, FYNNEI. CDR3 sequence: CASRTTGESVFF. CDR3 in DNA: TGTGCCAGCAGGACGACAGGGGAAAGCGTGTTCTTC.

The CDR3 nucleotides are TGTGCCAGCTCACCACGAGTCCGTCAAGAGACCCAGTACTTC. It codes for CASSPRVRQETQYF. The chain couples TRBV18 to TRBJ2-5; D is ambiguous. This CDR3 is 14 amino acids long. CDR1 is KGHSH, CDR2 LQKENI, per germline. Trimming took off 1 base at V and 2 bases at J, with 8 bases between the two ends.

The CDR3 region is CASSLRSGTSGSYEQYF. The CDR3 DNA follows: TGTGCCAGCAGCTTACGCTCCGGGACTAGCGGCTCCTACGAGCAGTACTTC. The chain carries TRBV5-4 and TRBJ2-7, with 11 bases that match TRBD2. CDR3 length equals 17 residues. CDR1 SGHNT and CDR2 YYREEE come from the germline V gene (reference sequence). V gave up 2 bases and J gave up 0 bases; unmatched junction bases: 7.

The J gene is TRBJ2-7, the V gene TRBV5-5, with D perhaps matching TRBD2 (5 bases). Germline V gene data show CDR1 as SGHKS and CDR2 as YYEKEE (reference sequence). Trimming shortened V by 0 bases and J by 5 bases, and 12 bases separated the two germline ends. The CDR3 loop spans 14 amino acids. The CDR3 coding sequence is TGTGCCAGCAGCTTGGGGATGGCAGCGGACGAGCAGTACTTC. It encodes CASSLGMAADEQYF.

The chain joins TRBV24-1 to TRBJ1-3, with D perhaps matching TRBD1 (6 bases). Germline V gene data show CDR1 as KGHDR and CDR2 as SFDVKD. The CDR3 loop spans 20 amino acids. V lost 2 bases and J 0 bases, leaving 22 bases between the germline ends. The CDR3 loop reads CATSDCQGQGLLCSGNTIYF. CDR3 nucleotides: TGTGCCACCAGTGATTGTCAGGGGCAGGGTTTACTTTGCTCTGGAAACACCATATATTTT.

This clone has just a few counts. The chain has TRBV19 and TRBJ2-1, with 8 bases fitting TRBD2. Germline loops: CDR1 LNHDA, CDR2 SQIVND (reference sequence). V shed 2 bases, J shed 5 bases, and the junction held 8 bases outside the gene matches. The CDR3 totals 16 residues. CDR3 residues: CASSIWSSGPNNEQFF. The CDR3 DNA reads TGTGCCAGTAGTATATGGTCTAGCGGGCCGAACAATGAGCAGTTCTTC.

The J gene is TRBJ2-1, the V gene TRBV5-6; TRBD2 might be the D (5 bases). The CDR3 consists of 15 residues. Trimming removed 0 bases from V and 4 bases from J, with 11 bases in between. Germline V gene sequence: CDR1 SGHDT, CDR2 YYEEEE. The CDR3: CASSLGENPYNEQFF. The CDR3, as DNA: TGTGCCAGCAGCTTGGGGGAGAACCCTTACAATGAGCAGTTCTTC.

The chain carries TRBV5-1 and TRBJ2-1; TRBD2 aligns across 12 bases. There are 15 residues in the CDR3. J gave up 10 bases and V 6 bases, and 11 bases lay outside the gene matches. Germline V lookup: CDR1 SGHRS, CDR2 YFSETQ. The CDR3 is CASNKIGLAGGEQFF. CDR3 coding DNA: TGCGCCAGCAACAAGATAGGGCTAGCGGGAGGGGAGCAGTTCTTC.

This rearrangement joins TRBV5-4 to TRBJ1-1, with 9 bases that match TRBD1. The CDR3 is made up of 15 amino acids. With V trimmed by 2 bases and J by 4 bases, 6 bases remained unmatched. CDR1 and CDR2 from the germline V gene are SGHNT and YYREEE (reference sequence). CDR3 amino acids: CASSLPGTGSTEAFF. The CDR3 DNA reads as TGTGCCAGCAGCTTACCGGGGACAGGGAGCACTGAAGCTTTCTTT.

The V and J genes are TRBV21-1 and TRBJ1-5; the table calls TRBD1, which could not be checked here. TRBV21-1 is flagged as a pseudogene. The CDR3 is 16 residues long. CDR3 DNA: TGTGCCAGCAGCAAAAAGGGGGTAAGGGGCGTTCAGCCCCAGCATTTT. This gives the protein CASSKKGVRGVQPQHF.

CDR3 nucleotide sequence: TGTGCCAGCAGTTTATGGGACAGGGGGAATGAGCAGTTCTTC. It translates to CASSLWDRGNEQFF. This chain connects TRBV28 to TRBJ2-1, with 10 bases lining up with TRBD1. Germline CDR1 and CDR2: MDHEN and SYDVKM. V lost 0 bases to trimming and J lost 7 bases; unmatched junction nucleotides: 0. This CDR3 is 14 amino acids long.

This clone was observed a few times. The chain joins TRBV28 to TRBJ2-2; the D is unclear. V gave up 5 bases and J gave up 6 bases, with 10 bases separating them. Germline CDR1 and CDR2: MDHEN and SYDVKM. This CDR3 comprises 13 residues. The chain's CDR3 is CASSIQVPGELFF. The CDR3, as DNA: TGTGCCAGCAGTATTCAGGTACCCGGGGAGCTGTTTTTT.

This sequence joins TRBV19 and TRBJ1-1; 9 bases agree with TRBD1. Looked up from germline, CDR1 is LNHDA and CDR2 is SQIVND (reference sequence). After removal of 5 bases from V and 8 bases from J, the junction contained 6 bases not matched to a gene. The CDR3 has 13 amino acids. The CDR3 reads CASSWDRAAEAFF. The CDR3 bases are TGTGCCAGTAGTTGGGACAGGGCTGCCGAAGCTTTCTTT.

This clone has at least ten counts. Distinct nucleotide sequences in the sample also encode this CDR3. The CDR3 nucleotides are TGTGCCAGCAGTTCAGACAGGGGGCGGGGCTATGGCTACACCTTC. Translation: CASSSDRGRGYGYTF. The rearrangement uses TRBV6-5 and TRBJ1-2; 10 bases match TRBD1. J was trimmed by 4 bases and V by 4 bases; bases with no gene match: 6. CDR3 length equals 15 residues. Germline V CDR1 and CDR2: MNHEY, SVGAGI.

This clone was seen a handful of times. The CDR3 DNA reads as TGCGCCAGCAGCCAAGAGTATCTAGCGGCCGTCTCCTACGAGCAGTACTTC. Protein sequence: CASSQEYLAAVSYEQYF. This sequence joins TRBV4-1 and TRBJ2-7, with TRBD2 identical over 7 bases. The CDR3 length is 17 residues. With V trimmed by 0 bases and J by 0 bases, 8 bases remained unmatched. Germline CDR1 reads MGHRA; CDR2 reads YSYEKL.

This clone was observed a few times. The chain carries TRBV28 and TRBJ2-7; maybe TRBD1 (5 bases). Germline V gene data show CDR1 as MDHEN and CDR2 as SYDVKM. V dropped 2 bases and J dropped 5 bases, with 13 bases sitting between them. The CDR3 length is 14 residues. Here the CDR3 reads CASSLGAGLDEQYF. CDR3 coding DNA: TGTGCCAGCAGTTTAGGGGCAGGGCTAGACGAGCAGTACTTC.

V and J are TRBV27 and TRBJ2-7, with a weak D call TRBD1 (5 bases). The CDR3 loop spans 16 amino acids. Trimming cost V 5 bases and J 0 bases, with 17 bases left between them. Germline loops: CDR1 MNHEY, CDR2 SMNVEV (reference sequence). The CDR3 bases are TGTGCCAGCAGTCCCCAATGGGGCGGCCCCTCCTACGAGCAGTACTTC. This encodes CASSPQWGGPSYEQYF.

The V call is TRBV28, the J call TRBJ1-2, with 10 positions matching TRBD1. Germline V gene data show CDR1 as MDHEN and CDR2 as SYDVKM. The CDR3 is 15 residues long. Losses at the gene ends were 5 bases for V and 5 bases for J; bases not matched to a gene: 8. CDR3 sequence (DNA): TGTGCCAGCAGTCTGACAGGGGGCGAAAAATATGGCTACACCTTC. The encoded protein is CASSLTGGEKYGYTF.

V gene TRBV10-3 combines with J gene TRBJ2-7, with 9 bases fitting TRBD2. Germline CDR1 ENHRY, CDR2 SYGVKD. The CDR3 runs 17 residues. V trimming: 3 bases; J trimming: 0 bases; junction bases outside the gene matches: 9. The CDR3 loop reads CAISEFLAGPSSYEQYF. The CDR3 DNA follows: TGTGCCATCAGTGAATTTCTAGCGGGGCCGAGCTCCTACGAGCAGTACTTC.

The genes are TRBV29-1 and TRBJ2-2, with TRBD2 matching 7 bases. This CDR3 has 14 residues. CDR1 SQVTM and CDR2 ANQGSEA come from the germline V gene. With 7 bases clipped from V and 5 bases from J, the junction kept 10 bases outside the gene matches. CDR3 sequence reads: CSGRTSERTGELFF. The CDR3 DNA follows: TGCAGCGGCCGTACTAGCGAGAGGACCGGGGAGCTGTTTTTT.

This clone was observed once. The DNA of the CDR3 is TGCGCCAGCAGCTCCCGGACAGGGACTGAAAAACTGTTTTTT. This gives the protein CASSSRTGTEKLFF. The V call is TRBV5-1, the J call TRBJ1-4; 8 nucleotides align to TRBD1. Germline V gene sequence: CDR1 SGHRS, CDR2 YFSETQ. There are 14 residues in the CDR3. Trimming took 3 bases from V and 7 from J; bases not matched to a gene: 5.

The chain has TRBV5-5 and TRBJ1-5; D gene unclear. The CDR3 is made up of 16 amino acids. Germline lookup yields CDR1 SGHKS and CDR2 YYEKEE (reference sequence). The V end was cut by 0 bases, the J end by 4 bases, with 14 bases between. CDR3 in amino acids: CASSLGRVAFNQPQHF. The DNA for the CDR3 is TGTGCCAGCAGCTTGGGACGGGTAGCTTTTAATCAGCCCCAGCATTTT.

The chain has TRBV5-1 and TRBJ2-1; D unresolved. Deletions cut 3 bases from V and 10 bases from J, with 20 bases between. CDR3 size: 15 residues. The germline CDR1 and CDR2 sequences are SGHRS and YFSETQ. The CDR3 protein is CASSSSLSDTAEQFF. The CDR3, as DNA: TGCGCCAGCAGCTCCTCCCTTTCAGACACGGCGGAGCAGTTCTTC.

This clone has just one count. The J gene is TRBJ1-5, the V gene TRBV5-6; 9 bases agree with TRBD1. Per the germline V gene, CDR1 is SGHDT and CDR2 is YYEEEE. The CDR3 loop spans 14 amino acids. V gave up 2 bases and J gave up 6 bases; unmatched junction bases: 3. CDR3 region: CASSFTGGGQPQHF. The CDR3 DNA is TGTGCCAGCAGCTTTACAGGGGGCGGTCAGCCCCAGCATTTT. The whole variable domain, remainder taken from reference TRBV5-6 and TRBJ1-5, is DAGVTQSPTHLIKTRGQQVTLRCSPKSGHDTVSWYQQALGQGPQFIFQYYEEEERQRGNFPDRFSGHQFPNYSSELNVNALLLGDSALYLCASSFTGGGQPQHFGDGTRLSIL.

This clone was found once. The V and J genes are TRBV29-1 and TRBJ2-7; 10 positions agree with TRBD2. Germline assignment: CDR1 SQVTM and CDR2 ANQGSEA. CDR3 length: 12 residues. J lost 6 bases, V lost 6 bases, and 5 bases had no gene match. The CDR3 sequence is CSVLGLAPEQYF. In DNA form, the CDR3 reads TGCAGCGTGCTGGGACTAGCGCCCGAGCAGTACTTC.

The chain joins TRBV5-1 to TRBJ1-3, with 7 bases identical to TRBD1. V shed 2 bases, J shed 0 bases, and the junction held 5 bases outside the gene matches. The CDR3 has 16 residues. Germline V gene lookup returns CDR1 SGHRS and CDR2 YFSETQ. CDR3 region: CASSLPGTVSGNTIYF. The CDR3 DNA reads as TGCGCCAGCAGCTTACCCGGGACAGTCTCTGGAAACACCATATATTTT.

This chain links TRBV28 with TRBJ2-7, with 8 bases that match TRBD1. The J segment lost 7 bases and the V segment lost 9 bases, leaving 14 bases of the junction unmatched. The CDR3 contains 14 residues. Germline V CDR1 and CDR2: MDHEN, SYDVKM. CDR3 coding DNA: TGTGCCAGTGGACAGGGTCCGGTTATTCGGGAGCAGTACTTC. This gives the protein CASGQGPVIREQYF.

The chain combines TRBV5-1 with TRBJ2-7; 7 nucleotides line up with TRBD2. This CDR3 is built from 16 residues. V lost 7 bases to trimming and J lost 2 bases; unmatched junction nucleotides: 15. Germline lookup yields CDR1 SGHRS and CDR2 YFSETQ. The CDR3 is CASQWGRWEGPYEQYF. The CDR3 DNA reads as TGCGCCAGCCAGTGGGGTCGGTGGGAGGGACCCTACGAGCAGTACTTC.

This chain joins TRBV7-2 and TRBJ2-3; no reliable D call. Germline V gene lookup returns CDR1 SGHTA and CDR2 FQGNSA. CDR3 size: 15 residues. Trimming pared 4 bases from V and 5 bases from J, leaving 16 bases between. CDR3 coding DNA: TGTGCCAGCAGCTCTCGCCCAAACGGAGAAGATACGCAGTATTTT. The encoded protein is CASSSRPNGEDTQYF.

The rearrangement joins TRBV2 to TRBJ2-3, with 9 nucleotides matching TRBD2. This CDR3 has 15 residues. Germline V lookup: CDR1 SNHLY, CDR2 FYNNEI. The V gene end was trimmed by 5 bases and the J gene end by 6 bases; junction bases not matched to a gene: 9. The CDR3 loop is CASSRSSGRVDTQYF. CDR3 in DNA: TGTGCCAGCAGTCGGAGTAGCGGGAGAGTGGATACGCAGTATTTT. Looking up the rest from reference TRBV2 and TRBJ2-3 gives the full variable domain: EPEVTQTPSHQVTQMGQEVILRCVPISNHLYFYWYRQILGQKVEFLVSFYNNEISEKSEIFDDQFSVERPDGSNFTLKIRSTKLEDSAMYFCASSRSSGRVDTQYFGPGTRLTVL.